This T cell receptor (beta chain) was profiled in a study of blood T cell repertoires in COVID-19. Original analysis: Amplification of reference gene primers provided the estimated nucleated cell counts. Measured with immunoSEQ multiplex PCR; TCRdb has only the in-frame clones, and not every one. Clonal size and the V and J genes are those of that table, whereas D and trimming came from the DNA. The sample has under 200,000 clones, 70% to 90% seen once; the top ten hold 5% to 6.5%. V was cut by 5 bases and J by 4 bases, with 12 bases left in between. The CDR3 covers 14 residues. Germline CDR1 is MNHEY and CDR2 is SVGEGT.

Source material: peripheral blood. The TCR sequence derives from a man between 40 and 49 years old with active or convalescent COVID-19. The chain employs TRBV6-2 or TRBV6-3 and TRBJ1-5; a weak D match, TRBD1 (6 bases). For the CDR3, the DNA is TGTGCCAGCAGTCGGGACATATTAAATCAGCCCCAGCATTTT. Its translation: CASSRDILNQPQHF.